This TCR beta chain was observed in a study of tumor and adjacent non-tumor tissue in lung cancer (dated by TCRdb to the late 2010s). About the investigation overall: Of the cohort, 11 to 12 patients had adenocarcinoma, 2 had squamous cell carcinoma and 1 had small cell lung cancer. Ages among the approximately 15 patients ranged from about 30 to 85 years, there were about ten men and 5 women, and disease was at TNM stage I to III. A total of roughly 130 million productive TCRbeta reads were generated by sequencing, corresponding to an average of roughly 4 million reads per sample. The study compared bulk TCRbeta repertoires from lung tumor tissue and matched distant non-tumor lung tissue of about 14 lung cancer patients. For each patient, one tumor sample and one normal lung sample were taken, giving under 35 paired specimens that underwent TCRbeta CDR3 sequencing.

Summary of the overall study and its limitations: Significantly higher TCR diversity was found in younger patients, and higher tumor TCR diversity was associated with shorter overall and disease-free survival. Because peripheral blood was not sequenced, blood TCRbeta repertoires in the lung cancer patients of the study were not examined. In normal lung, the top 100 clones accounted for a significantly larger cumulative share of the repertoire than in tumor tissue. Neither the sequencing platform nor unique molecular identifiers are mentioned in the methods. Tumor tissue showed significantly higher TCR diversity (inverse Simpson) than normal lung tissue, at roughly 390 vs 170 (P = 0.0075, Mann-Whitney U test). The cohort had only about 16 patients, and the authors noted that larger samples and more detailed clinical data are needed.

This clonotype was seen once. There is no known antigen for this receptor. No much larger clonotype is one base removed from it; base qualities were not supplied. One read alone provides weak support. RNA was isolated from bulk, unsorted tissue, and RNA quality was assessed with a NanoDrop ND-1000 and an Agilent 2100. Distant non-tumor tissue taken more than 3 cm from the tumor edge was used as the normal lung sample. The donors were newly diagnosed lung cancer patients admitted for thoracic surgery in China from August to November 2014 who had not received prior chemotherapy. Anyone who had undergone radiotherapy or chemotherapy before, or who had another cancer at the same time, was left out of the study. Pieces of surgical tissue measuring about 1-2 cm3 were kept in RNAlater solution and stored at -80 degrees C until use. The library relied on multiplex PCR. TCRdb names Illumina HiSeq 2500 as the instrument used. TCRbeta libraries were constructed through three rounds of nested PCR with primers (Table S4) according to protocols adapted from ARM-PCR. Before sequencing, PCR products in the 200-500 bp range were cut out of the gel and cleaned up using the QIAquick gel extraction kit. The authors' analysis ran thus. Reads were cleaned using Trimmomatic, were merged into complete CDR3 sequences using FLASH, and were assigned to V(D)J germline segments using MiTCR. Clonal diversity was computed as the inverse Simpson's index with VDJtools. A read counted as productive if the sequence was in-frame and lacked a premature stop codon. TCRdb cleaned the public reads at Q25 with fastp, built clones with MiXCR and kept in-frame beta chains. Identical CDR3 proteins give one entry, which carries the most common genes and DNA. V and J calls and clone size were set by TCRdb, not the authors. The sample table shows tens of thousands of distinct CDR3 sequences, and less than 70% are seen once. 25% to 35% of the sample is taken by the ten largest.

V is reduced by 6 bases and J by 8 bases, leaving a spacing of 17 bases between them. The CDR3 contains 14 residues, cysteine and phenylalanine counted. Only the CDR3 portion is preserved as DNA: 42 bases, with reading frame beginning at the first base. The germline V gene yields MNHEY for CDR1 and SVGAGI for CDR2. Input material: distant non-tumor lung tissue. Recombination joined TRBV6-5 with TRBJ2-1; the D segment might be TRBD1 or TRBD2, since each matches 5 bases. The sequence derives from a woman aged 70-85 years with non-small cell lung cancer. CDR3 region: CASSLGTSRYEQFF. The nucleotides read TGTGCCAGCAGCCTCGGGACGAGCAGGTATGAGCAGTTCTTC.